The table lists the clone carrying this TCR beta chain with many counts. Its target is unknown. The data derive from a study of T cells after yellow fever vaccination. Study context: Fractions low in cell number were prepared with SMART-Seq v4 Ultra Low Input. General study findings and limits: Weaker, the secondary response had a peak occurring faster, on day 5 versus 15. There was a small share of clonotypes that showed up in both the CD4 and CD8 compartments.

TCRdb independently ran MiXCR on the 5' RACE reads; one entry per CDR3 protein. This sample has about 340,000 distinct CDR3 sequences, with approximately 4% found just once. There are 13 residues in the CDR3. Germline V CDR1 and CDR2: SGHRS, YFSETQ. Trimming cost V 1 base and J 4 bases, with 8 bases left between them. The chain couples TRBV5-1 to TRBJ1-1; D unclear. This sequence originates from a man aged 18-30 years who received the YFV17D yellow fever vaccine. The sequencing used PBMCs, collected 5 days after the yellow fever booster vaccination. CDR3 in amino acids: CASSLMTLTEAFF. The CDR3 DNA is TGCGCCAGCAGCTTGATGACACTCACTGAAGCTTTCTTT.